This TCR beta chain is from a study of cytotoxic CD8 clonotypes in ibrutinib-treated CLL. Across the whole study: There were around twelve relapsed/refractory patients and around 15 treatment-naive patients, and roughly 18 were IGHV unmutated.

As concerns this clone: What it binds is not known.

Germline lookup yields CDR1 SNHLY and CDR2 FYNNEI. Trimming removed 7 bases at V and 4 bases at J, with 10 bases between. This CDR3 comprises 12 residues. Study-wide points: Clonality went up at ibrutinib response and then declined back toward baseline at progression.

Here immunoSEQ multiplex PCR was the method, and the copy in TCRdb shows in-frame clones only, minus some. The table shows under 200,000 clones, with approximately 84% occurring only once. This chain uses TRBV2 with TRBJ1-2; D gene unclear. The sample was PBMCs, taken after 24 months of ibrutinib treatment. The sequence was collected from a human donor with chronic lymphocytic leukemia. CDR3 protein: CASNVEFYGYTF. DNA of the CDR3: TGTGCCAGCAACGTCGAGTTCTATGGCTACACCTTC.